Shown below are 2 T cell receptor beta chains from a single sample sequenced in a study of T cell responses to AZD1222 COVID-19 vaccine. The protocol was immunoSEQ multiplex PCR, while the TCRdb copy is restricted to in-frame clones and leaves out a portion. The sample consists of around 78,000 clones, around nine tenths of them appearing once. The source material was peripheral blood, sampled 28 days after the second AZD1222 dose. The receptors stem from an adult who received the AZD1222 COVID-19 vaccine.

This chain connects TRBV7-2 to TRBJ2-1; TRBD1 matches at 12 bases. This CDR3 contains 16 residues. Germline V gene lookup returns CDR1 SGHTA and CDR2 FQGNSA. With 5 bases clipped from V and 8 bases from J, the junction kept 10 bases outside the gene matches. Written as DNA, the CDR3 is TGTGCCAGCAGCCGGGCACCGGGACAGGGGGCCGATGAGCAGTTCTTC. It encodes CASSRAPGQGADEQFF.

This chain links TRBV7-8 with TRBJ1-2; possibly TRBD1 for D (5 bases). Germline-derived CDR1 and CDR2 are SGHVS and FQNEAQ. This CDR3 spans 15 amino acids. V was trimmed by 5 bases and J by 3 bases, leaving 16 bases between them. CDR3 coding DNA: TGTGCCAGCAGCGTGACAGCCCCGAGCGACTATGGCTACACCTTC. It encodes CASSVTAPSDYGYTF.